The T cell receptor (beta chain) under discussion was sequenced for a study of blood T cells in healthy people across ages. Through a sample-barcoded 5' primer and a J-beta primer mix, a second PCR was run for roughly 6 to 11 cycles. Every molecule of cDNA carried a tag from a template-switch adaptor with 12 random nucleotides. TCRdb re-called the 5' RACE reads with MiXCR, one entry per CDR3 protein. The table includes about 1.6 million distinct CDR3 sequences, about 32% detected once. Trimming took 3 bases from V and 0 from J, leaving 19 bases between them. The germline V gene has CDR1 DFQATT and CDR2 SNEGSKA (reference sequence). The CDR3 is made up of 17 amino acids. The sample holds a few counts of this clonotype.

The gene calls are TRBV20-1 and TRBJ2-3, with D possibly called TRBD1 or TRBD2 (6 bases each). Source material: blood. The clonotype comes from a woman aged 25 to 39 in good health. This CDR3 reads CSARSGGRSGSTDTQYF. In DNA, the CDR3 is TGCAGTGCTAGGAGTGGGGGCAGGAGCGGGAGCACAGATACGCAGTATTTT.